Presented here are 5 T cell receptor beta chains from one specimen sequenced in a study of shared clonotypes between healthy human individuals. TCRdb keeps only in-frame clones here, not all; method: immunoSEQ multiplex PCR. The sample includes over a million clones, approximately 98% of them seen just once. The specimen sequenced was naive CD4+ T cells sorted from blood. Documented subset: CD45RA+ positively selected. All receptors come from a man aged 30 to 39 in good health.

The chain joins TRBV18 to TRBJ1-4; D uncertain. Germline V gives CDR1 KGHSH, CDR2 LQKENI. V lost 4 bases to trimming and J lost 0 bases, with 12 bases between them. The CDR3 runs to 16 residues. Here the CDR3 reads CASSRLSVATNEKLFF. The CDR3 DNA is TGTGCCAGCTCACGGCTCTCCGTTGCAACTAATGAAAAACTGTTTTTT.

The CDR3 bases are TGCAGCGTTGATGCAACGAACACCGGGGAGCTGTTTTTT. Protein sequence: CSVDATNTGELFF. The genes are TRBV29-1 and TRBJ2-2; no firm D call. Germline CDR1 and CDR2: SQVTM and ANQGSEA. The ends were cut back, 3 bases at V and 0 bases at J, with 5 bases in the middle. This CDR3 contains 13 residues.

The table lists this clone with a count of one. The chain employs TRBV11-2 and TRBJ2-4; 14 positions match TRBD2. The germline V gene encodes CDR1 SGHAT and CDR2 FQNNGV. The CDR3 has 17 residues. J gave up 8 bases and V 6 bases, and 12 bases lay outside the gene matches. CDR3: CASRYGTSGSNFDIQYF. The CDR3 DNA is TGTGCCAGCAGATACGGGACTAGCGGGAGCAATTTTGACATTCAGTACTTC. The full variable domain, rest sourced from reference TRBV11-2 and TRBJ2-4, is EAGVAQSPRYKIIEKRQSVAFWCNPISGHATLYWYQQILGQGPKLLIQFQNNGVVDDSQLPKDRFSAERLKGVDSTLKIQPAKLEDSAVYLCASRYGTSGSNFDIQYFGAGTRLSVL.

The rearrangement joins TRBV5-1 to TRBJ2-1; D is uncertain. CDR3 length equals 16 residues. The ends were cut back, 3 bases at V and 0 bases at J, with 13 bases in the middle. Germline CDR1 SGHRS, CDR2 YFSETQ. DNA for the CDR3: TGCGCCAGCAGCTACTCTCCGGGCTCCTCCTACAATGAGCAGTTCTTC. Amino acid sequence: CASSYSPGSSYNEQFF.

This clone was recorded once. The genes are TRBV4-3 and TRBJ2-2; no clear D gene. Trimming stripped 1 base from V and 0 bases from J, with 12 bases between. This CDR3 spans 17 amino acids. Germline V gene data show CDR1 as LGHNA and CDR2 as YSLEER. CDR3 coding DNA: TGCGCCAGCAGCCAAGGATTGATCTGGGCGAACACCGGGGAGCTGTTTTTT. Its protein is CASSQGLIWANTGELFF.